The entry below describes one T cell receptor (beta chain). Its antigen target is currently unknown. The sample holds no much larger clone one base away, and base qualities are not on file. These data come from a study of T cell responses to AZD1222 COVID-19 vaccine (dated by TCRdb to about 2021). Describing the broader study: AZD1222 recipients with second doses at about 4 weeks or about 12 weeks were pooled, because spike-specific TCR depth and breadth did not differ between schedules. Trial participants were enrolled by age into subgroups of 18-55, 56-69 and 70-plus years, and roughly 150, 30 and 60 TCR-sequenced participants, respectively, were included in these subgroups. TCR sequencing was performed for about 240 trial participants, of whom about 210 were given two doses of AZD1222 and approximately 26 were given two doses of MenACWY control vaccine.

In the germline V gene (reference sequence), CDR1 corresponds to SGHNT and CDR2 to YYREEE. Taken from cysteine to phenylalanine, the CDR3 has 15 residues. Only the CDR3 region is kept as DNA, spanning 45 bases read in frame from base 1. V is pruned by 4 bases and J by 3 bases, leaving 7 bases of the junction without a gene match. The CDR3 regions of human TCRbeta chains were analyzed by immunosequencing. Turning to the authors' computational methods: TCRs in the repertoires were compared against a reference library of SARS-CoV-2-specific TCRs that had been generated with the MIRA antigen-specificity platform. Breadth was defined as the fraction of unique TCRs that were SARS-CoV-2-associated. Depth was defined as the fraction of total T cells that were SARS-CoV-2-associated. Using the MIRA data, each spike-specific TCR was mapped to the spike region that the TCR reacts to and placed in a CD4 or CD8 class. Log10-transformed breadth and depth values were compared by one-way ANOVA with Sidak's multiple comparisons tests. What TCRdb holds here is the immuneACCESS table cut down to in-frame rearrangements. Part of the clones is not present; checked against another copy, under half of the missing clones reflect an unresolved V gene, and the others are unexplained. That table gives V, J and clone size, and the DNA gave D and trimming. The sample contains about 140,000 clones, about 92% of them found a single time. The ten top clones hold more than 8% of the sample.

Per the publication, the time point label means: baseline before first vaccination. Vaccinee samples were obtained from the UK trials COV001 and COV002, which included a single-blind randomized controlled phase 2/3 trial of AZD1222 (ChAdOx1 nCoV-19) in healthy adults. Trial participant PBMC samples were collected at day 0 and day 28 after the second dose for TCRbeta chain sequencing. What the authors observed across the whole study: No day 14 peak-response samples were available, so repertoires were characterized only after the peak T cell response. The vaccine-associated CD4 TCRs covered the entire spike protein, and the dominant responses fell in regions 160-218 and 743-854. After two AZD1222 doses, both the breadth and the depth of spike-specific TCRs were significantly higher than at day 0 and than in MenACWY recipients. Reportedly, close to half of the unique spike-specific TCRs recognized epitopes lying outside the regions that are mutated in the B.1.351 and B.1.1.7 variants. Conclusions about previously exposed vaccinees are limited because only five to seven AZD1222 recipients were SARS-CoV-2 seropositive at baseline. Participants were mostly white British, with more females than males. The authors suggested clonal diversity may have been underestimated. The 56-69-year group was small, and its depth increase did not reach significance, likely because of low power.

Sample: peripheral blood, taken on day 0 of AZD1222 vaccination. This sequence was found in an adult in good health. This sequence uses TRBV5-4 and TRBJ1-1, and 9 bases in between align with TRBD1. The DNA sequence is given as TGTGCCAGCAGCCCCGGGACAGGGTTGTACACTGAAGCTTTCTTT. Its amino acids are CASSPGTGLYTEAFF.